This is a list of T cell receptor beta chains from one sample in a study of shared clonotypes between healthy human individuals. Produced via immunoSEQ multiplex PCR; TCRdb's table is partial and in-frame only. The sample has roughly 2.2 million clones, approximately 95% seen once. The sample consisted of naive CD4+ T cells from PBMCs. These receptors originate from a man between 18 and 29 years old in good health. Some clones in this sample may be carry-over from other donors' samples. Each CDR3 is given with its conserved first and last residue. A D gene is named only where the DNA matches it firmly. Clone sizes are given selectively: once, few, many, or a class where the clone is expanded.

>TRBJ2-7|once|-|TRBV11-3
TGTGCCAGCAGCCTAGGCGGGGACAGAACCTACGAGCAGTACTTC
CASSLGGDRTYEQYF
>TRBJ2-7|once|TRBD2|TRBV5-4
TGTGCCAGCGGGGGCGCGATAGCGGGAGTGGACGAGCAGTACTTC
CASGGAIAGVDEQYF
>TRBJ2-5|-|-|TRBV6-1
TGTGCCAGCAGTGTGAGGGGCGCGGAGACCCAGTACTTC
CASSVRGAETQYF
>TRBJ2-1|-|TRBD2|TRBV29-1
TGCAGCGTTACCCCTAGCGGGAGGGCGATCAATGAGCAGTTCTTC
CSVTPSGRAINEQFF
>TRBJ1-2|once|-|TRBV11-2
TGTGCCAGCAGCTTAGAGTACTTTACGGGGGGCGCGAGGAGCTATGGCTACACCTTC
CASSLEYFTGGARSYGYTF
>TRBJ2-6|-|TRBD1|TRBV5-4
TGTGCCAGCAGCTTGGCCCCAAACAGGGGGCGGGTCAGTGGGGCCAACGTCCTGACTTTC
CASSLAPNRGRVSGANVLTF
>TRBJ2-2|-|-|TRBV2
TGTGCCAGCAGACCCAGCGCCACTGAGCTGTTTTTT
CASRPSATELFF
>TRBJ1-2|-|-|TRBV6-1
TGTGCCAGCAGTGAGATCGGCAGGGAGGAGCGAAGCTACACCTTC
CASSEIGREERSYTF
>TRBJ1-5|-|-|TRBV6-1
TGTGCCAGCAGTGACAGGAGCCATATCAATCAGCCCCAGCATTTT
CASSDRSHINQPQHF
>TRBJ1-6|-|-|TRBV6-5
TGTGCCAGCAGTTACCTGGGGGCTGATTCACCCCTCCACTTT
CASSYLGADSPLHF
>TRBJ1-4|-|-|TRBV5-1
TGCGCCAGCAGGCTTGGGTCGACTAATGAAAAACTGTTTTTT
CASRLGSTNEKLFF
>TRBJ2-7|-|-|TRBV7-6
TGTGCCAGCAGCCTCGGGATCTCCTACGAGCAGTACTTC
CASSLGISYEQYF
>TRBJ2-4|-|-|TRBV5-1
TGCGCCAGCAGCTTGGGCAGGGCCCCAGAAAACATTCAGTACTTC
CASSLGRAPENIQYF
>TRBJ2-5|-|-|TRBV27
TGTGCCAGCAGTTTGGCGGGCTCCGAGACCCAGTACTTC
CASSLAGSETQYF
>TRBJ1-1|-|TRBD1|TRBV6-5
TGTGCCAGCAGTTTAACAGGGGTTAACACTGAAGCTTTCTTT
CASSLTGVNTEAFF
>TRBJ2-1|-|TRBD1|TRBV19
TGTGCCAGTAGTTTGACACAGGGGAATGAGCAGTTCTTC
CASSLTQGNEQFF
>TRBJ1-5|-|TRBD1|TRBV2
TGTGCCAGCAGGAACAGGGGGCAGAGTCAGCCCCAGCATTTT
CASRNRGQSQPQHF
>TRBJ1-2|-|-|TRBV7-2
TGTGCCACCAAAGGAGGGCCAGGAGGAATTTATGGCTACACCTTC
CATKGGPGGIYGYTF
>TRBJ1-4|-|-|TRBV4-2
TGTGCCAGCAGCCGAGGCCCTAGCGCAACTAATGAAAAACTGTTTTTT
CASSRGPSATNEKLFF
>TRBJ2-5|-|-|TRBV4-3
TGCGCCAGCAGCCAAAGAGCACAGGGTAGGGAGGAGACCCAGTACTTC
CASSQRAQGREETQYF
>TRBJ2-7|-|TRBD2|TRBV29-1
TGCAGCGCCAGAGCGGGAGTGAAACGCGAGCAGTACTTC
CSARAGVKREQYF
>TRBJ1-4|-|TRBD1|TRBV19
TGTGCCAGTAGTATATTTCCAGGACAGGCGAATGAAAAACTGTTTTTT
CASSIFPGQANEKLFF